This TCR beta chain was obtained from a study of cytomegalovirus exposure and HLA in healthy donors. Assay: immunoSEQ multiplex PCR; the TCRdb copy retains only in-frame clones and omits some. The repertoire holds 150,000 or so clones, about 88% seen once, with roughly 1.2% in the top ten. Germline V gives CDR1 LNHDA, CDR2 SQIVND (reference sequence). V was pared by 3 bases and J by 0 bases, with 10 bases between. The length of the CDR3 is 15 residues. Study findings and constraints: A few CMV-associated chains proved CMV antigen-specific in vitro. Whilst most TCR sequences proved rare, a subset of public TCRs occurred across many donors.

For this clone: Antigen: not known.

The donors were in the roughly 120-subject validation cohort; that cohort was separate from the approximately 670-subject first cohort. The sequencing input was PBMCs. The sequence derives from a woman under 30 in good health and CMV-seronegative. V and J are TRBV19 and TRBJ2-3; D remains ambiguous. CDR3 sequence (DNA): TGTGCCAGTAGTATTAACCCTGCGAGCACAGATACGCAGTATTTT. Translation gives CASSINPASTDTQYF.